The rows below give T cell receptor beta chains drawn from one sample of a study of cytomegalovirus exposure and HLA in healthy donors. This table comes from immunoSEQ multiplex PCR, and its TCRdb copy is limited to in-frame clones, with some not included. In the table there are roughly 92,000 clones, under 9% of which are singletons. The sequenced sample consisted of PBMCs. These receptors all come from a man aged 45-65 years in good health and CMV-seronegative. Both conserved end residues are part of each CDR3. D genes are given only for firm matches. Clone size, where shown, is once, few, many, or a class for clones that have expanded.

j_call	d_call	clone_size	v_call	cdr3_nt	cdr3_aa
TRBJ2-3	TRBD2	few	TRBV19	TGTGCCAGTAGTACGCCTAGCGGGGGCTCCGATACGCAGTATTTT	CASSTPSGGSDTQYF
TRBJ2-1	TRBD1	few	TRBV28	TGTGCCAGCCAAACCGGGACAGGCTACAATGAGCAGTTCTTC	CASQTGTGYNEQFF
TRBJ2-2	TRBD2	.	TRBV4-3	TGCGCCAGCAGCCGAGTAGCGGGGACCGGGGAGCTGTTTTTT	CASSRVAGTGELFF
TRBJ1-3	.	few	TRBV29-1	TGCAGCGTTGATCCCGGGGGTACTGGAAACACCATATATTTT	CSVDPGGTGNTIYF
TRBJ2-7	TRBD2	.	TRBV7-2	TGTGCCAGCAGCTCTTACCCCCTAGCGGGAGTATCCTACGAGCAGTACTTC	CASSSYPLAGVSYEQYF
TRBJ2-2	TRBD2	.	TRBV6-5	TGTGCCAGCAGCAATAGCGGGTCGAACACCGGGGAGCTGTTTTTT	CASSNSGSNTGELFF
TRBJ1-4	.	few	TRBV6-6	TGTGCCAGCAGCCCCCCCGCGGGGAAACTGTTTTTT	CASSPPAGKLFF
TRBJ2-5	TRBD2	few	TRBV30	TGTGCCTGGACCCGCAGAATGGGGACTAGCCAACAAGAGACCCAGTACTTC	CAWTRRMGTSQQETQYF
TRBJ2-1	TRBD1	few	TRBV11-2	TGTGCCAGCAGCTCGGACAGGGGGTGGGAGCAGTTCTTC	CASSSDRGWEQFF
TRBJ1-2	TRBD1	few	TRBV5-1	TGCGCCAGCGGAACAGGGGGTACGTCCGGCTACACCTTC	CASGTGGTSGYTF
TRBJ2-7	TRBD2	few	TRBV19	TGTGCCAGTCGGAAGATAGCGGGAGTTGGAGAGCAGTACTTC	CASRKIAGVGEQYF
TRBJ2-1	TRBD2	few	TRBV5-4	TGTGCCAGCAGCTTGGGAGCGGGAGGTTTCTACAATGAGCAGTTCTTC	CASSLGAGGFYNEQFF
TRBJ2-5	TRBD1	.	TRBV2	TGTGCCAGCATCGGGAAGGGGGCAGGGGAGACCCAGTACTTC	CASIGKGAGETQYF
TRBJ2-1	.	few	TRBV18	TGTGCCAGCTCCCTGACGGTGGAGATGGATGAGCAGTTCTTC	CASSLTVEMDEQFF
TRBJ2-1	TRBD1	many	TRBV5-4	TGTGCCAGCAGCTATGGACAGGGCGATGAGCAGTTCTTC	CASSYGQGDEQFF
TRBJ1-3	.	.	TRBV29-1	TGCGGCGGGGGCTATTCGGGCTCTGGAAACACCATATATTTT	CGGGYSGSGNTIYF
TRBJ1-4	TRBD1	few	TRBV28	TGTGCCAGCAGGGAGACAGGGGGAGGTGAAAAACTGTTTTTT	CASRETGGGEKLFF
TRBJ2-3	TRBD2	few	TRBV7-8	TGTGCCAGCAGCTTAGAACTAGCGGGGGGGCCATATACGCAGTATTTT	CASSLELAGGPYTQYF
TRBJ1-2	.	.	TRBV6-5	TGTGCCAGCAGGGGCAGGGTTGGCGGCTACACCTTC	CASRGRVGGYTF
TRBJ1-2	.	.	TRBV14	TGTGCCAGCAGCCAAGATCGGGGTTTAAAGAAAGACGGTGGCTACACCTTC	CASSQDRGLKKDGGYTF
TRBJ2-1	.	.	TRBV7-9	TGTGCCAGCAGCTCGCCAGGGGACAATGAGCAGTTCTTC	CASSSPGDNEQFF
TRBJ1-3	.	many	TRBV5-1	TGCGCCAGCAGCTTACTACAGGGATCTGGAAACACCATATATTTT	CASSLLQGSGNTIYF
TRBJ2-3	TRBD1	few	TRBV28	TGTGCCAGCCCCTTAGGGCAGGGGGCAGATACGCAGTATTTT	CASPLGQGADTQYF
TRBJ2-5	TRBD1	few	TRBV7-9	TGTGCCAGCAGCCAACTCGGGACAGGGGTTAACCAAGAGACCCAGTACTTC	CASSQLGTGVNQETQYF
TRBJ2-1	TRBD2	.	TRBV27	TGTGCCAGCAGTTTAAGGCGGGGACTATCCTACAATGAGCAGTTCTTC	CASSLRRGLSYNEQFF
TRBJ2-7	TRBD1	.	TRBV18	TGTGCCAGCTCACCACGACAGGGCTCCGAGCAGTACTTC	CASSPRQGSEQYF
TRBJ2-3	TRBD2	few	TRBV19	TGTGCCAGTAGTATTGGACTAGCGGGAGGCACAGATACGCAGTATTTT	CASSIGLAGGTDTQYF
TRBJ2-6	.	few	TRBV27	TGTGCCAGCAGTTTATTTAGATCGGACAGCTACTCTGGGGCCAACGTCCTGACTTTC	CASSLFRSDSYSGANVLTF
TRBJ2-5	.	.	TRBV21-1	TGTGCCAGCAGCTCTGGGGCGGGAGAAGATACAAAAGAGACCCAGTACTTC	CASSSGAGEDTKETQYF
TRBJ2-3	TRBD2	.	TRBV7-8	TGTGCCAGCAGCTTAGTCGGGAGGGGACTAGCGGGAGGACGAGATACGCAGTATTTT	CASSLVGRGLAGGRDTQYF
TRBJ2-5	TRBD1	.	TRBV5-1	TGCGCCAGCAGCTCTAATACCGGGACAGGGCAAGAGACCCAGTACTTC	CASSSNTGTGQETQYF
TRBJ1-2	.	few	TRBV4-1	TGCGCCAGCATCCCAAGGGGGGGGAAAAACTATGGCTACACCTTC	CASIPRGGKNYGYTF